This T cell receptor beta chain appears in the sequencing data of a study of vaccination and CD4 T cells after COVID-19. General observations from the study: A comparatively limited set of convalescent patients was examined, with no early post-infection timepoints.

Treatment described: approximately 11-day PBMC culture with coronavirus spike peptide pools or control peptides (ViraFEST assay). The dates of positive PCR tests extended from March through December 2020 and came before the US Alpha, Beta and Delta variants. Fresh replacement IL-2 medium substituted for half the medium on days 3 and 7. Between the trimmed V and J ends, which lost 7 bases and 5 bases, there was a span of 14 bases. Germline V gene sequence: CDR1 MDHEN, CDR2 SYDVKM. The CDR3 is 13 residues long. The assay that was used to sequence DNA from cultured CD4+ T cells was the Oncomine TCR Beta short-read assay. From cultured CD4+ T cells, genomic DNA was extracted. TCRdb processed the PCR reads anew with MiXCR; each CDR3 protein has one entry. The sample yields some 15,000 distinct CDR3 sequences, around 48% seen once. About this clonotype: Its matching antigen is unknown.

The receptor was derived from a human donor who had recovered from COVID-19. Sequenced: CD4+ T cells from blood, cultured in vitro. V usage is TRBV28 and J usage is TRBJ2-5, with no clear D. The CDR3 protein is CASTSSPVETQYF. The CDR3 coding sequence is TGTGCCAGCACCTCGAGTCCCGTCGAGACCCAGTACTTC. Based on the CDR3 plus reference TRBV28 and TRBJ2-5, the full variable domain is DVKVTQSSRYLVKRTGEKVFLECVQDMDHENMFWYRQDPGLGLRLIYFSYDVKMKEKGDIPEGYSVSREKKERFSLILESASTNQTSMYLCASTSSPVETQYFGPGTRLLVL.